This T cell receptor beta chain was sequenced during a study of T cells expressing NK-cell markers. Background on the study: It was sorted CD3+CD56-NKG2C+, CD3+CD56+NKG2C- and CD3+CD56+NKG2C+ T cells that provided the TCR beta repertoires. Within the sequenced cohort of eight donors, seven exhibited HCMV seropositivity and one was seronegative. Overall study findings and caveats: A few donors likewise had their CD3+CD56-NKG2C+ fraction led by these clonotypes.

TCRdb re-called the 5' RACE reads and catalogs CDR3 proteins one per entry, DNA excluded. The specimen's table records 350,000 to 450,000 distinct CDR3 sequences. Germline-derived CDR1 and CDR2 are SNHLY and FYNNEI. The CDR3 is made up of 14 amino acids. Details on this clonotype: Its cognate antigen is unknown.

This chain connects TRBV2 to TRBJ2-7; TCRdb's D gene call, TRBD1, goes unchecked for lack of DNA. Sequencing used blood T cells: a sorted CD56 or NKG2C T cell subset, CD4+ or CD8+ T cells, or bulk PBMC T cells (not recorded which). The sequence was collected from a man between 18 and 69 years old in good health. The CDR3 protein is CASRQMWDSYEQYF.